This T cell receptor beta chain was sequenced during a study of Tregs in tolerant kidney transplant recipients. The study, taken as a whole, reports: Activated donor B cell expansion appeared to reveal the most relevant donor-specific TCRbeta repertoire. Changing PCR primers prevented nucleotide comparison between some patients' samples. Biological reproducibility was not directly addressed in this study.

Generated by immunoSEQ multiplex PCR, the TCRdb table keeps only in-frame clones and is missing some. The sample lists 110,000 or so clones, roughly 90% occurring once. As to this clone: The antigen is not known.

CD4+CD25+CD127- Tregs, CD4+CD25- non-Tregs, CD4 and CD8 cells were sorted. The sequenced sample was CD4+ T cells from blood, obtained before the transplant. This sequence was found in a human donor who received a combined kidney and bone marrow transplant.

CDR3 loop: CSVEDYRGGGYGYTF. The CDR3 DNA follows: TGCAGCGTTGAAGATTATAGGGGAGGCGGCTATGGCTACACCTTC. The gene calls are TRBV29-1 and TRBJ1-2; tentative D call: TRBD1 (5 bases). V gave up 0 bases and J gave up 4 bases, with 15 bases separating them. Germline CDR1 and CDR2: SQVTM and ANQGSEA. There are 15 residues in the CDR3.